The present entry profiles one T cell receptor beta chain with its context. Its antigen is unidentified. This CDR3 region has 15 residues. Trimming removed 1 base at V and 4 bases at J, with 14 bases between. Germline CDR1 SGHNT, CDR2 YENEEA. TCRdb's copy holds only in-frame clones and misses some; the assay was immunoSEQ multiplex PCR. This sample has approximately 69,000 clones, with over 65% found just once. The data were taken from a study of T cell responses to AZD1222 COVID-19 vaccine. Study-level points and caveats: Clonal diversity may have been underestimated in mostly white British donors. Elevations in Spike-specific TCR breadth and depth followed administration of two AZD1222 doses.

The origin of this receptor is an adult who received the AZD1222 COVID-19 vaccine. Specimen: peripheral blood, collected 28 days after the second AZD1222 dose. V is TRBV11-3 and J is TRBJ2-7; D possibly matches TRBD1 or TRBD2 (5 bases each). The CDR3 spells CASSLGGADLYEQYF. In DNA, the CDR3 is TGTGCCAGCAGCTTAGGGGGCGCGGACTTATACGAGCAGTACTTC. Full variable domain (missing parts from reference TRBV11-3 and TRBJ2-7): EAGVVQSPRYKIIEKKQPVAFWCNPISGHNTLYWYLQNLGQGPELLIRYENEEAVDDSQLPKDRFSAERLKGVDSTLKIQPAELGDSAVYLCASSLGGADLYEQYFGPGTRLTVT.